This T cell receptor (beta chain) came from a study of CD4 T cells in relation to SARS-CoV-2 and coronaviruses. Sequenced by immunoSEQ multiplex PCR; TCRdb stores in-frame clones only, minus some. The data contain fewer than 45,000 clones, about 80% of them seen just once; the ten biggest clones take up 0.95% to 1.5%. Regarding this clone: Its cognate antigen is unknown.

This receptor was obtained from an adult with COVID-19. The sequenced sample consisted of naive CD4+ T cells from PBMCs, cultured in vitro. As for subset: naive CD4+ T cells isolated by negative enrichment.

The CDR3 bases are TGTGCCAGCAGCCCCCTGGGACAGGGGCACACAGATACGCAGTATTTT. As protein: CASSPLGQGHTDTQYF. The chain combines TRBV9 with TRBJ2-3; TRBD1 matches at 10 bases. V lost 4 bases, J lost 2 bases, and 7 bases stayed unmatched. Germline assignment: CDR1 SGDLS and CDR2 YYNGEE. CDR3 length: 16 residues.